This TCR beta chain was sequenced during a study of blood T cell repertoires in COVID-19. About the research overall: The origin of the acute and convalescent COVID-19 samples was the United States, Italy and Spain. T cells, B-cell-depleted T cells, or PBMCs supplied cDNA or gDNA.

J lost 2 bases, V lost 0 bases, and 3 bases had no gene match. In germline, CDR1 is SGHRS, CDR2 YFSETQ. This CDR3 is built from 16 residues. Under the authors' procedure: Amplifying reference gene primers gave estimates of nucleated cell counts. Repertoires were generated with immunoSEQ multiplex PCR, while TCRdb's copy carries only in-frame clones and drops some. That table gives V, J and clone size, and the DNA gave D and trimming. The sample carries tens of thousands of clones, about nine tenths recorded once. The specimen was peripheral blood. The receptor was derived from a human donor in a cohort sampled during active COVID-19. The rearrangement links TRBV5-1 to TRBJ2-3; 10 nucleotides line up with TRBD2. This CDR3 is CASSLGLAGITDTQYF. The CDR3 region has the DNA TGCGCCAGCAGCTTGGGACTAGCGGGCATCACAGATACGCAGTATTTT.